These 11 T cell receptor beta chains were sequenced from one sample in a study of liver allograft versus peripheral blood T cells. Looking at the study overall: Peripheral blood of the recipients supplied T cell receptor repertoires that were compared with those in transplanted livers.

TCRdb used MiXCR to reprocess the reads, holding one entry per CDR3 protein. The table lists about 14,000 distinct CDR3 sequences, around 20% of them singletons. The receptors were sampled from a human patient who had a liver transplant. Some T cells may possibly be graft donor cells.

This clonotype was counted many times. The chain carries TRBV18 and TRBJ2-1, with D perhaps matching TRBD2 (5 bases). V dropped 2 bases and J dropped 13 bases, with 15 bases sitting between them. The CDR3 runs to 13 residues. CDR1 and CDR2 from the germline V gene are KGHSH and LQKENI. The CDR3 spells CASSPGGPGGQFF. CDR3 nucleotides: TGTGCCAGCTCACCAGGAGGTCCGGGTGGACAGTTCTTC.

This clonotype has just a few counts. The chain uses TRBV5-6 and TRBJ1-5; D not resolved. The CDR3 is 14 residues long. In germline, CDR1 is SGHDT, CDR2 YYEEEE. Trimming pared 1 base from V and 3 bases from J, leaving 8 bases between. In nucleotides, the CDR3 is TGTGCCAGCAGCTTGAGATGGGCCAATCAGCCCCAGCATTTT. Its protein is CASSLRWANQPQHF.

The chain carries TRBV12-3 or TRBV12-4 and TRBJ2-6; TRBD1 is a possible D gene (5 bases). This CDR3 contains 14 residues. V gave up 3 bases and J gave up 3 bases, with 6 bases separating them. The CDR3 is CASSFRVGANVLTF. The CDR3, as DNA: TGTGCCAGCAGTTTCAGGGTTGGGGCCAACGTCCTGACTTTC.

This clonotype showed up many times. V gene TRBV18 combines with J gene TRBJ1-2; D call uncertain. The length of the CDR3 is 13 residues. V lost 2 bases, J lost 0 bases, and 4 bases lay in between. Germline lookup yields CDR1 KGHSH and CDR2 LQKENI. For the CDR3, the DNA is TGTGCCAGCTCACCAATCCCTAACTATGGCTACACCTTC. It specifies CASSPIPNYGYTF.

This CDR3 is CASSLTSGINEQFF. The CDR3 nucleotides read TGTGCCAGCAGCCTGACTAGCGGGATCAATGAGCAGTTCTTC. This chain connects TRBV5-4 to TRBJ2-1; 11 bases map to TRBD2. The germline gives CDR1 SGHNT, CDR2 YYREEE (reference sequence). This CDR3 spans 14 amino acids. V lost 4 bases to trimming and J lost 6 bases; unmatched junction nucleotides: 3. Supplemented by reference TRBV5-4 and TRBJ2-1, the full variable domain reads ETGVTQSPTHLIKTRGQQVTLRCSSQSGHNTVSWYQQALGQGPQFIFQYYREEENGRGNFPPRFSGLQFPNYSSELNVNALELDDSALYLCASSLTSGINEQFFGPGTRLTVL.

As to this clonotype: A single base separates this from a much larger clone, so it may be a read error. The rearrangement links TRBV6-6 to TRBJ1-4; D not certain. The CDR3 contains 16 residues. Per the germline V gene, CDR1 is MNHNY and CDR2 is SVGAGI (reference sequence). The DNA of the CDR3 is TGTGCCAGCAGTTACTTGCCACCTGCAACTACTGAAAAACTGTTTTTT. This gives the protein CASSYLPPATTEKLFF.

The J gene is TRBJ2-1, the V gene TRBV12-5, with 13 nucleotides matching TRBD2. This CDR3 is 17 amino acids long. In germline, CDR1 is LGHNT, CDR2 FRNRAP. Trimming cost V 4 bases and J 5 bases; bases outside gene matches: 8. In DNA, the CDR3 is TGTGCTAGTGGTTCGGGACTAGCGGGATTCCGAAACAATGAGCAGTTCTTC. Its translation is CASGSGLAGFRNNEQFF.

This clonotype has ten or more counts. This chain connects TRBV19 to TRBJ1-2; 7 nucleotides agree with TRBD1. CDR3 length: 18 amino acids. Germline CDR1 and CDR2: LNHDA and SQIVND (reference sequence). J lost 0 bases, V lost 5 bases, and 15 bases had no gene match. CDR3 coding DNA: TGTGCCAGTAGTGCCCACAGGGGTGCGGGTGAAGCTAACTATGGCTACACCTTC. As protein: CASSAHRGAGEANYGYTF.

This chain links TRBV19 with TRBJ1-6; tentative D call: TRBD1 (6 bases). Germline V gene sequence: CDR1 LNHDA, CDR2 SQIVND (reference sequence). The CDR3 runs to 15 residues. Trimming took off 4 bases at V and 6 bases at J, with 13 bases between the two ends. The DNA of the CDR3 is TGTGCCAGTAGTAAACCGACAGGCACTAATTCACCCCTCCACTTT. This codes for CASSKPTGTNSPLHF.

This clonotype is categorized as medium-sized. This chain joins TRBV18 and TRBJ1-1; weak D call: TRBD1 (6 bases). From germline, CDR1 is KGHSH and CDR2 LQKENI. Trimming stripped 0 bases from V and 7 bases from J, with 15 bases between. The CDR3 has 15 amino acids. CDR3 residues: CASSPPNGAGDEAFF. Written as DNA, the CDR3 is TGTGCCAGCTCACCACCGAACGGGGCAGGGGATGAAGCTTTCTTT.

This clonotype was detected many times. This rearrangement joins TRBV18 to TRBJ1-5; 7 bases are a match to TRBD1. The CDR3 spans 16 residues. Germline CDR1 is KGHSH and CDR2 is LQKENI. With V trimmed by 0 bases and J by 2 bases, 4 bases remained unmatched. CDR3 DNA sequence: TGTGCCAGCTCACCACCCGGACAGGTTGGCAATCAGCCCCAGCATTTT. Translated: CASSPPGQVGNQPQHF. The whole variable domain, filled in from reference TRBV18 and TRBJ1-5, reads NAGVMQNPRHLVRRRGQEARLRCSPMKGHSHVYWYRQLPEEGLKFMVYLQKENIIDESGMPKERFSAEFPKEGPSILRIQQVVRGDSAAYFCASSPPGQVGNQPQHFGDGTRLSIL.